Presented here are 15 T cell receptor beta chains from one specimen sequenced in a study of blood T cell repertoires in COVID-19. Profiling relied on immunoSEQ multiplex PCR, and the TCRdb table lists in-frame clones only, not all of them. The table has about 480,000 clones, roughly nine tenths seen once; the top ten hold around 0.92%. The material sequenced was peripheral blood. Receptor source: a man between 18 and 35 years old with COVID-19, enrolled during active disease.

The chain links TRBV6-1 to TRBJ2-2; no reliable D call. Germline V CDR1 and CDR2: MNHNS, SASEGT. Trimming took off 2 bases at V and 7 bases at J, with 11 bases between the two ends. The length of the CDR3 is 14 residues. The CDR3 reads CASSEIVPGGELFF. The CDR3 DNA reads TGTGCCAGCAGTGAAATCGTCCCAGGCGGGGAGCTGTTTTTT.

CDR3 DNA: TGTGCCAGCAGTTTTCTAGCGAAAAAAGAGACCCAGTACTTC. Translated, it gives CASSFLAKKETQYF. This rearrangement joins TRBV27 to TRBJ2-5; the D gene is possibly TRBD2 (6 bases). The CDR3 totals 14 residues. Looked up from germline, CDR1 is MNHEY and CDR2 is SMNVEV (reference sequence). Between the trimmed V and J ends, which lost 3 bases and 3 bases, there was a span of 11 bases.

The DNA of the CDR3 is TGTGCCAGCAGCCCACGACAGGGGCTGAACACTGAAGCTTTCTTT. Protein: CASSPRQGLNTEAFF. The chain recombines TRBV11-2 with TRBJ1-1; 8 bases map to TRBD1. The CDR3 contains 15 residues. With 5 bases clipped from V and 0 bases from J, the junction kept 5 bases outside the gene matches. Germline CDR1 and CDR2: SGHAT and FQNNGV. Full variable domain (missing parts from reference TRBV11-2 and TRBJ1-1): EAGVAQSPRYKIIEKRQSVAFWCNPISGHATLYWYQQILGQGPKLLIQFQNNGVVDDSQLPKDRFSAERLKGVDSTLKIQPAKLEDSAVYLCASSPRQGLNTEAFFGQGTRLTVV.

The chain employs TRBV5-1 and TRBJ2-1, with 15 bases identical to TRBD2. The J segment lost 8 bases and the V segment lost 4 bases, leaving 7 bases of the junction unmatched. Looked up from germline, CDR1 is SGHRS and CDR2 is YFSETQ. The CDR3 length is 16 residues. CDR3 in amino acids: CASSSWTSGGAYEQFF. The CDR3 nucleotides read TGCGCCAGCAGCAGTTGGACTAGCGGGGGGGCCTATGAGCAGTTCTTC.

The chain joins TRBV12-3 or TRBV12-4 to TRBJ2-1; 8 nucleotides match TRBD2. This CDR3 region has 12 residues. Trimming removed 6 bases from V and 11 bases from J; junction bases left unmatched: 6. The CDR3 here is CASSITSGKQFF. The CDR3 DNA sequence: TGTGCCAGCAGCATAACTAGCGGAAAGCAGTTCTTC.

The V call is TRBV10-1, the J call TRBJ2-1; D perhaps matches TRBD2 (6 bases). Germline V CDR1 and CDR2: WNHNN, SYGVQD (reference sequence). There are 15 residues in the CDR3. V was clipped by 2 bases and J by 8 bases, with 16 bases between them. The CDR3 loop is CASSEASSDGYEQFF. The CDR3 DNA sequence: TGCGCCAGCAGTGAGGCGTCTAGCGATGGGTATGAGCAGTTCTTC.

The chain links TRBV7-2 to TRBJ1-6, with a possible D match to TRBD1 (5 bases). Germline V gene data show CDR1 as SGHTA and CDR2 as FQGNSA. The V gene lost 1 base and the J gene lost 7 bases, with 11 bases spanning the gap. CDR3 length equals 15 residues. CDR3 sequence: CASSLDSGRNSPLHF. The CDR3 region has the DNA TGTGCCAGCAGCTTAGATTCAGGGAGGAATTCACCCCTCCACTTT.

The chain couples TRBV4-1 to TRBJ2-5; 10 nucleotides align to TRBD2. Germline V gives CDR1 MGHRA, CDR2 YSYEKL. CDR3 length: 14 amino acids. The junction had 5 bases not matched to a gene; V was cut back by 5 bases and J by 5 bases. The CDR3: CASSNLAGDETQYF. In nucleotides, the CDR3 is TGCGCCAGCAGCAACCTAGCGGGGGACGAGACCCAGTACTTC.

This clone appeared a single time. The chain combines TRBV6-5 with TRBJ1-3, with D uncertain. Germline V gives CDR1 MNHEY, CDR2 SVGAGI. V lost 8 bases to trimming and J lost 0 bases, with 8 bases between them. There are 13 residues in the CDR3. The CDR3 loop reads CASGANSGNTIYF. As DNA, the CDR3 is TGTGCCAGCGGAGCAAACTCTGGAAACACCATATATTTT.

As to this clone: The junction differs from germline at one of its ends, possibly a read error. The chain employs TRBV2 and TRBJ2-1; 9 bases agree with TRBD2. Germline assignment: CDR1 SNHLY and CDR2 FYNNEI. This CDR3 spans 11 amino acids. The CDR3 spells CASAGTSISLF. CDR3 sequence (DNA): TGTGCCAGCGCCGGGACTAGCATTAGTCTCTTC. The full variable domain, in which reference TRBV2 and TRBJ2-1 provide the parts outside the CDR3, is EPEVTQTPSHQVTQMGQEVILRCVPISNHLYFYWYRQILGQKVEFLVSFYNNEISEKSEIFDDQFSVERPDGSNFTLKIRSTKLEDSAMYFCASAGTSISLFGPGTRLTVL.

The rearrangement uses TRBV4-2 and TRBJ1-1; TRBD1 is a possible D gene (5 bases). Germline assignment: CDR1 LGHNA and CDR2 YNFKEQ. V was cut by 3 bases and J by 1 base, with 6 bases left in between. This CDR3 is 13 amino acids long. In nucleotides, the CDR3 is TGTGCCAGCAGCCATAGGGGGAACACTGAAGCTTTCTTT. This gives the protein CASSHRGNTEAFF.

V gene TRBV21-1 combines with J gene TRBJ1-3. TRBV21-1 is a recognized pseudogene. The CDR3 is 17 amino acids. CDR3 region: CASNKQSGKESGNTIYF. The DNA for the CDR3 is TGTGCCAGCAACAAGCAATCGGGGAAGGAGTCTGGAAACACCATATATTTT.

A few counts support this clone. This chain uses TRBV6-5 with TRBJ2-2; 7 positions match TRBD2. V dropped 8 bases and J dropped 1; count of bases not matched to a gene: 7. From germline, CDR1 is MNHEY and CDR2 SVGAGI. The CDR3 runs 15 residues. The CDR3 region is CASSRGEKNTGELFF. CDR3 nucleotide sequence: TGTGCCAGCTCTCGGGGGGAAAAGAACACCGGGGAGCTGTTTTTT.

The V call is TRBV15, the J call TRBJ2-6; 7 positions agree with TRBD1. CDR3 length: 18 residues. Germline CDR1 and CDR2: LNHNV and YYDKDF (reference sequence). V was pared by 1 base and J by 0 bases, with 6 bases of the junction left unmatched. The CDR3 is CATSRGLGQISGANVLTF. CDR3 coding DNA: TGTGCCACCAGCAGAGGCCTGGGACAGATCTCTGGGGCCAACGTCCTGACTTTC.

This chain uses TRBV7-2 with TRBJ2-1; D perhaps matches TRBD2 (6 bases). Between the trimmed V and J ends, which lost 1 base and 8 bases, there was a span of 9 bases. This CDR3 contains 13 residues. CDR1 SGHTA and CDR2 FQGNSA come from the germline V gene. CDR3 in amino acids: CASSLGSGDEQFF. CDR3 coding DNA: TGTGCCAGCAGCTTAGGTTCGGGGGATGAGCAGTTCTTC.